The clone carrying this TCR beta chain came up many times. Its antigen is currently unknown. The CDR3 is 15 amino acids. Germline CDR1 is MGHRA and CDR2 is YSYEKL. V was clipped by 1 base and J by 8 bases, with 14 bases between them. The data originate from a study of identical twins. Notes on the study in general: Insertion counts were lower in abundant cord blood beta clonotypes, a trend that memory repertoires did not show. Conclusions rested on cross-sectional statistics rather than following the same donors.

Each CDR3 protein is one row after TCRdb ran MiXCR on the 5' RACE reads. The sample lists some 600,000 distinct CDR3 sequences, under 8.5% occurring once. The sample was also reused in another study, on yellow fever vaccine responses in identical twins. In that study: The authors reported partly convergent, partly personalized vaccine responses in identical twins.

The rearrangement links TRBV4-1 to TRBJ1-4; D might be TRBD1 (5 bases). The sequence was obtained from a woman under 30 in good health. Sequenced: PBMCs. This chain's CDR3 is CASSQADTSWEKLFF. CDR3 bases: TGCGCCAGCAGCCAAGCGGACACTAGTTGGGAAAAACTGTTTTTT.